This T cell receptor beta chain stems from a study of OX40 agonist ivuxolimab in advanced cancers. About the study: The eligibility criteria allowed prior anti-PD-1, anti-PD-L1 or anti-CTLA-4 therapy, and around 38% had some.

Sequencing used immunoSEQ multiplex PCR; TCRdb keeps in-frame clones, though not all of them. The sample yields 63,000 or so clones, almost 85% seen once. In the case of this clone: As yet, its antigen is unknown.

Notes on the study in general: Some nonresponders also had low normalized T-cell clonal expansion.

The V end lost 0 bases, the J end lost 0 bases, and 9 bases lay between the germline ends. Germline loops: CDR1 SGHRS, CDR2 YFSETQ. The length of the CDR3 is 15 residues. On cycle 4 day 1 and cycle 7 day 1, as well as at baseline, blood was sampled. This receptor was identified in an adult with an advanced solid tumor such as melanoma, head and neck, liver or kidney cancer. The J gene is TRBJ1-2, the V gene TRBV5-1, with TRBD1 as a possible D gene (5 bases). Specimen: CD4+ or CD8+ T cells sorted from blood, collected in a trial of the OX40 agonist ivuxolimab. The CDR3 coding sequence is TGCGCCAGCAGCTTGGCGCTGGGGGCTAACTATGGCTACACCTTC. Its protein is CASSLALGANYGYTF.